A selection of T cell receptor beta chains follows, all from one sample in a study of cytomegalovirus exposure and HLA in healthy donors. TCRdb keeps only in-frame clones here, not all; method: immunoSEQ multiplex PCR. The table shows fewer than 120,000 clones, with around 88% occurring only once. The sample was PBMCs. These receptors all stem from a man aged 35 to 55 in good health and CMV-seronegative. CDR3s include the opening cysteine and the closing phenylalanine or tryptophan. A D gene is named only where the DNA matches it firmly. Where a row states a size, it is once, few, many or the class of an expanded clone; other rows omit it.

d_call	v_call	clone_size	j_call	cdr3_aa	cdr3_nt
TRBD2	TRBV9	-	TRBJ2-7	CASSPGGVGYEQYF	TGTGCCAGCAGTCCTGGGGGGGTTGGTTACGAGCAGTACTTC
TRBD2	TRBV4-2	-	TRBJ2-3	CASSQERNRGVTDTQYF	TGTGCCAGCAGCCAAGAACGGAATCGGGGGGTCACAGATACGCAGTATTTT
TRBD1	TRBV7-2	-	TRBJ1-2	CASSSTGTGHGYTF	TGTGCCAGCAGTTCTACCGGGACAGGGCATGGCTACACCTTC
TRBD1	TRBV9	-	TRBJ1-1	CASSISLGGDAEAFF	TGTGCCAGCAGCATCAGCCTAGGGGGCGATGCTGAAGCTTTCTTT
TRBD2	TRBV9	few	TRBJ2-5	CASSRNGLAGETQYF	TGTGCCAGCAGTCGAAACGGACTAGCGGGGGAGACCCAGTACTTC
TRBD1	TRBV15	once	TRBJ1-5	CATSRDGQGDQPQHF	TGTGCCACCAGCAGAGACGGACAGGGCGATCAGCCCCAGCATTTT
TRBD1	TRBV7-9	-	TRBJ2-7	CASTVAPGGRYEQYF	TGTGCCAGCACCGTCGCCCCAGGGGGCAGGTACGAGCAGTACTTC
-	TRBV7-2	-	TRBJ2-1	CASSSNLGAGRNSYNEQFF	TGTGCCAGCAGCTCAAACCTGGGGGCAGGGCGCAACTCCTACAATGAGCAGTTCTTC
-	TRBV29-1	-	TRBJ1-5	CSAQTADQPQHF	TGCAGCGCCCAAACAGCGGATCAGCCCCAGCATTTT
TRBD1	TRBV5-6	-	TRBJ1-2	CASSRRGTGEGYGYTF	TGTGCCAGCAGCCGGCGGGGGACAGGGGAAGGTTATGGCTACACCTTC
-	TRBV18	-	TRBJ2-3	CASSLREGTDTQYF	TGTGCCAGCTCTTTGAGGGAAGGCACAGATACGCAGTATTTT
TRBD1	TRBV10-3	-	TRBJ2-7	CAIRGTVSSYEQYF	TGTGCCATCAGAGGGACAGTGAGCTCCTACGAGCAGTACTTC
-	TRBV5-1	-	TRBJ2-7	CASSLEGPPLDYEQYF	TGCGCCAGCAGCTTGGAAGGTCCCCCCCTAGATTACGAGCAGTACTTC
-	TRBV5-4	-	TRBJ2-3	CATAYKAGNTDTQYF	TGTGCCACCGCTTATAAGGCGGGGAACACAGATACGCAGTATTTT
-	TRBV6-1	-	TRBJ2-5	CASSDRETQYF	TGTGCCAGCAGTGATCGGGAGACCCAGTACTTC
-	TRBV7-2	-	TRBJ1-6	CASNYASVNSPLHF	TGTGCCAGCAACTATGCGTCAGTCAATTCACCCCTCCACTTT
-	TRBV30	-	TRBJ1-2	CAWSPNYSDTFGGRGYTF	TGTGCCTGGAGTCCCAATTATTCGGACACTTTCGGGGGTCGTGGCTACACCTTC
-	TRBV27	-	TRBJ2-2	CASRSLKGTGELFF	TGTGCCAGCCGCTCGCTAAAGGGGACCGGGGAGCTGTTTTTT
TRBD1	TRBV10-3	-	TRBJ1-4	CATGTGPREKLFF	TGTGCCACCGGGACAGGACCTCGTGAAAAACTGTTTTTT
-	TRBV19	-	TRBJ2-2	CASSIGVLSNTGELFF	TGTGCCAGTAGTATAGGAGTGCTTTCGAACACCGGGGAGCTGTTTTTT
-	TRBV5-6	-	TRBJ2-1	CASSLAGYEQFF	TGTGCCAGCAGCTTGGCAGGGTATGAGCAGTTCTTC
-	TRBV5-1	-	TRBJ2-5	CASSPGETQYF	TGCGCCAGCAGCCCCGGGGAGACCCAGTACTTC
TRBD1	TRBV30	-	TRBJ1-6	CAWEGTSGTGMMDSPLHF	TGTGCCTGGGAAGGAACTTCCGGGACAGGGATGATGGATTCACCCCTCCACTTT
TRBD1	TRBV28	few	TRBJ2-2	CASSSGGGLFF	TGTGCCAGCAGTTCAGGGGGCGGGCTGTTTTTT